This TCR beta chain was found in a study of shared clonotypes between healthy human individuals. Looking at the study overall: Donor ages ranged 18 to 49 years: two women, a few men.

Measured with immunoSEQ multiplex PCR; TCRdb has only the in-frame clones, and not every one. The sample lists about 680,000 clones, approximately 90% occurring once. The naive CD8 population came from CD45RO-negative cells selected for CCR7, without terminally differentiated effector memory CD45RA+ cells. Sequencing input: naive CD8+ T cells sorted from blood. This TCR derives from a man under 40 in good health.

Here the CDR3 reads CATSTVAFADTQYF. The CDR3 DNA follows: TGTGCCACCAGCACCGTAGCCTTCGCAGATACGCAGTATTTT. The V and J genes are TRBV15 and TRBJ2-3; no definite D call. The CDR3 spans 14 residues. With 4 bases removed from V and 4 bases from J, the gap between germline ends came to 12 bases. CDR1 is LNHNV, CDR2 YYDKDF, per germline (reference sequence).